These 9 T cell receptor beta chains originate from one sample sequenced in a study of blood T cell repertoires in COVID-19. Assay used: immunoSEQ multiplex PCR; TCRdb lists only in-frame clones, some missing. The sample has under 200,000 clones, roughly four fifths seen once. The sequencing sample was made of PBMCs or T cells enriched from blood (not recorded which). The receptors come from a man aged 50 to 59 who had recovered from COVID-19.

The chain uses TRBV7-9 and TRBJ1-2, with D perhaps matching TRBD1 (6 bases). Trimming cost V 1 base and J 7 bases, with 10 bases left between them. This CDR3 is 13 amino acids long. The germline V gene has CDR1 SEHNR and CDR2 FQNEAQ (reference sequence). Here the CDR3 DNA reads TGTGCCAGCAGCTTAGTTCAGGGGTTTGGCTACACCTTC. This encodes CASSLVQGFGYTF.

The CDR3 DNA reads TGTGCCAGCACCGGGAACAATAATTCACCCCTCCACTTT. Its translation is CASTGNNNSPLHF. The chain joins TRBV2 to TRBJ1-6, with D hard to call. This CDR3 is 13 amino acids long. Trimming removed 7 bases from V and 5 bases from J, with 9 bases in between. CDR1 SNHLY and CDR2 FYNNEI come from the germline V gene.

This clone turned up a few times. The gene calls are TRBV2 and TRBJ2-7; possibly TRBD1 for D (6 bases). V was pared by 6 bases and J by 5 bases, with 14 bases between. Germline V lookup: CDR1 SNHLY, CDR2 FYNNEI. The CDR3 consists of 13 residues. Here the CDR3 DNA reads TGTGCCAGCAGGAGGACAGCCGGCAACGAGCAGTACTTC. Protein product: CASRRTAGNEQYF.

This clone came up once. This chain links TRBV19 with TRBJ1-6, with a weak D call TRBD1 (5 bases). The CDR3 consists of 15 residues. V was clipped by 5 bases and J by 7 bases, with 15 bases between them. From germline, CDR1 is LNHDA and CDR2 SQIVND (reference sequence). The CDR3 protein is CASSDQGLVNSPLHF. The CDR3 DNA reads as TGTGCCAGTAGTGACCAGGGTTTGGTGAATTCACCCCTCCACTTT.

J is TRBJ1-6 and V is TRBV5-1, with a possible D match to TRBD1 (6 bases). This CDR3 is built from 15 residues. Germline values: CDR1 SGHRS, CDR2 YFSETQ. V was shortened by 0 bases and J by 7 bases, with 11 bases between the two germline ends. DNA for the CDR3: TGCGCCAGCAGCTTGGTACAGGGCGGGAATTCACCCCTCCACTTT. Amino acids: CASSLVQGGNSPLHF. Filled out from reference TRBV5-1 and TRBJ1-6, the complete variable domain reads KAGVTQTPRYLIKTRGQQVTLSCSPISGHRSVSWYQQTPGQGLQFLFEYFSETQRNKGNFPGRFSGRQFSNSRSEMNVSTLELGDSALYLCASSLVQGGNSPLHFGNGTRLTVT.

The chain combines TRBV5-1 with TRBJ1-1, with D perhaps TRBD1 (5 bases). The CDR3 is 18 residues long. With 4 bases removed from V and 5 bases from J, the gap between germline ends came to 27 bases. Germline-derived CDR1 and CDR2 are SGHRS and YFSETQ. The DNA of the CDR3 is TGCGCCAGCAGCCCTCGGTCCCTCTTCAGGGCAGATGAAACTGAAGCTTTCTTT. Encoded protein: CASSPRSLFRADETEAFF.

The genes are TRBV4-1 and TRBJ1-4; TRBD1 might be the D (6 bases). This CDR3 is built from 16 residues. Germline assignment: CDR1 MGHRA and CDR2 YSYEKL. The germline V and J ends were trimmed by 1 base and 0 bases, with 9 bases remaining between them. The CDR3 bases are TGCGCCAGCAGCCAAGGAGGGGGGGCAACTAATGAAAAACTGTTTTTT. Its translation: CASSQGGGATNEKLFF.

This clone has only one observation. The V gene is TRBV7-3, the J gene TRBJ2-5, with 13 positions matching TRBD2. This CDR3 contains 19 residues. Germline V gene data show CDR1 as SGHTA and CDR2 as FQGTGA. V trimming: 1 base; J trimming: 1 base; junction bases outside the gene matches: 9. The CDR3 sequence: CASSLRPTSGGYPQETQYF. The CDR3 DNA reads as TGTGCCAGCAGCTTAAGGCCGACTAGCGGGGGGTATCCCCAAGAGACCCAGTACTTC. Based on the CDR3 plus reference TRBV7-3 and TRBJ2-5, the full variable domain is GAGVSQTPSNKVTEKGKYVELRCDPISGHTALYWYRQSLGQGPEFLIYFQGTGAADDSGLPNDRFFAVRPEGSVSTLKIQRTERGDSAVYLCASSLRPTSGGYPQETQYFGPGTRLLVL.

J is TRBJ2-7 and V is TRBV5-4, with a tentative D call TRBD1 (6 bases). This CDR3 has 14 amino acids. Germline CDR1 reads SGHNT; CDR2 reads YYREEE (reference sequence). Trimming pared 3 bases from V and 5 bases from J, leaving 15 bases between. CDR3: CASSSDRSFHEQYF. The CDR3 DNA reads as TGTGCCAGCAGCTCAGACAGGTCTTTCCACGAGCAGTACTTC.